This T cell receptor beta chain was recovered during a study of Graves' ophthalmopathy and Graves' hyperthyroidism (dated by TCRdb to the late 2010s). With regard to the full study: Peripheral blood was collected at initial diagnosis, prior to any treatment. The study used TCR beta repertoire signatures to distinguish Graves' ophthalmopathy from Graves' hyperthyroidism and to predict progression to ophthalmopathy. In total, approximately 130 blood samples were TCR-sequenced: 40 to 45 ophthalmopathy, under 85 hyperthyroidism and some 17 hyperthyroidism-to-ophthalmopathy patients. To explore V-J signatures that distinguish ophthalmopathy from hyperthyroidism, a discovery set of more than 90 patients was enrolled, made up of 40 to 45 with ophthalmopathy and fewer than 60 with stable hyperthyroidism. An independent validation cohort was composed of some 19 hyperthyroidism patients and about 17 patients who later progressed from hyperthyroidism to ophthalmopathy. In roughly 6 hyperthyroidism patients, the T-cell repertoire of thyroid tissue was compared with the T-cell repertoire of blood. Once sampling was done, hyperthyroidism patients were given methimazole at a starting dose of 30 mg daily, while ophthalmopathy patients were given high-dose intravenous methylprednisolone. Results the study describes overall, beyond this receptor: No statistical method was used to set the sample size in advance, and the investigators knew which group each participant was assigned to. In validation, the model predicted ophthalmopathy progression with about 71% sensitivity and 72.22% specificity; 12 predicted patients were CT-confirmed with GO in a median of approximately six months. The 13-signature model separated ophthalmopathy from stable hyperthyroidism with roughly 88% sensitivity and approximately 81% specificity in cross-validation, and 80%/75% in the test set. Most expanded thyroid clonotypes with frequency above 0.001 were also detected in blood, suggesting blood repertoires may reflect the thyroid immune response.

Ophthalmopathy patients had moderately to severely active disease, Clinical Activity Score of at least 3, NOSPECS grade of at least 4, and disease duration under 3 months. Patients were excluded if they had other autoimmune diseases, uncontrolled infections, pregnancy or lactation. Clinical symptoms, serum thyroxine, TRAb, thyroid ultrasound and orbital computed tomography formed the basis of the diagnosis. Using Ficoll-Paque density gradient centrifugation, PBMCs were isolated from less than 13 ml of fresh peripheral blood. Total RNA was extracted with Trizol reagent and quality-checked on an Agilent 2100 Bioanalyzer. Of note for this clonotype: Its antigen remains unidentified. No base-level quality is on record; no much larger clone is a single base apart.

For repertoire sequencing, TCR beta CDR3 regions were amplified from RNA transcripts. The first round was an RT-PCR using HTBI primers with the Qiagen OneStep RT-PCR kit, and this first round was followed by a second-round multiplex PCR, then size selection and purification. Sequencing of the libraries was carried out on an Illumina HiSeq2000 in paired-end mode with 100 bp reads. From the authors' description of their analysis: Reads were processed with SOAPnuke, discarding reads with adapters, uncalled bases, mean Phred below 15, or no exact constant-primer or identifier match. High-quality paired reads were merged with COPE v1.2.5. Clonotypes were defined as unique nucleotide sequences and were aligned to IMGT TRB V, D and J references using MiTCR v1.1. Only V-J combinations with frequency above 0.0001 were analysed, covering about 99% of repertoires. For each V-J combination, a TCR clonal expansion and chaos score was defined as the ratio of F50 clonal expansion to chaos observed in the TCRdist matrix. Features were reduced by Welch's t-statistics and random forest to about a dozen V-J combinations, which fed a naive Bayes classifier. The similarity between thyroid and blood repertoires was quantified using the Morisita-Horn index. TCRdb trimmed public reads at Q25 via fastp, called clones via MiXCR and kept in-frame beta chains. For every CDR3 protein sequence, its rows merge into one entry that carries the most common genes and DNA. These V and J calls derive from TCRdb rather than the authors' analysis. The sample profile shows 600,000 to 700,000 distinct CDR3 sequences; about two fifths of them were found once. The ten largest clones capture under 3.5% of the sample.

Including cysteine and phenylalanine, the CDR3 has 14 amino acids. Only the CDR3 portion is preserved as DNA: 42 bases, with reading frame beginning at the first base. CDR1 and CDR2 (KGHDR, SFDVKD) derive from the germline V gene. The receptor comes from an adult man with Graves' ophthalmopathy. The chain employs TRBV24-1 and TRBJ2-5, with an unclear D gene assignment. The J call is in doubt because the DNA end fits TRBJ2-1 better. Sequencing used peripheral blood. The DNA sequence reads TGTGCCACCAGTGACGCCATTAACAACAATGAGCAGTTCTTC. It is translated as CATSDAINNNEQFF.